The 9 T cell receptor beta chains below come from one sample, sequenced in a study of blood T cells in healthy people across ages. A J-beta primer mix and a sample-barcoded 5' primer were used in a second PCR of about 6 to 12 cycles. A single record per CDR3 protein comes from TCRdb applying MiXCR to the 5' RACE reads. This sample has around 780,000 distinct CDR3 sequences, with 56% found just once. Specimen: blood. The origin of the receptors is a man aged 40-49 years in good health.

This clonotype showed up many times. CDR3 region: CASYLGTGQETQYF. CDR3 in DNA: TGTGCCAGCTACCTAGGGACAGGTCAAGAGACCCAGTACTTC. The gene calls are TRBV7-9 and TRBJ2-5; 8 nucleotides match TRBD1. V lost 8 bases and J lost 2; bases outside the gene matches: 7. The CDR3 is made up of 14 amino acids. Looked up from germline, CDR1 is SEHNR and CDR2 is FQNEAQ (reference sequence).

The CDR3 protein is CASSLLGQGEGETQYF. CDR3 coding DNA: TGTGCCAGCAGTTTACTCGGACAGGGGGAGGGTGAGACCCAGTACTTC. The chain is built from TRBV6-6 and TRBJ2-5, with TRBD1 matching over 10 bases. The CDR3 totals 16 residues. J lost 5 bases, V lost 4 bases, and 10 bases had no gene match. The germline gives CDR1 MNHNY, CDR2 SVGAGI (reference sequence).

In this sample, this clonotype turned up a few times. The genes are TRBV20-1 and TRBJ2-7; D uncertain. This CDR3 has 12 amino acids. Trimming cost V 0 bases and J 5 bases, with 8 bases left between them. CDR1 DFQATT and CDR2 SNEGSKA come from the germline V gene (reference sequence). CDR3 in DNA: TGCAGTGCTAGAGAAGTGGATAACGAGCAGTACTTC. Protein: CSAREVDNEQYF.

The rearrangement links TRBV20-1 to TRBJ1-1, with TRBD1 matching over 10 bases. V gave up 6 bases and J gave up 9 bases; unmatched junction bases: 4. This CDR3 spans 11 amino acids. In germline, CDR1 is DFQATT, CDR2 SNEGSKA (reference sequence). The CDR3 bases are TGCAGTGCCGGACAGGGGGTGAAAGCTTTCTTT. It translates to CSAGQGVKAFF.

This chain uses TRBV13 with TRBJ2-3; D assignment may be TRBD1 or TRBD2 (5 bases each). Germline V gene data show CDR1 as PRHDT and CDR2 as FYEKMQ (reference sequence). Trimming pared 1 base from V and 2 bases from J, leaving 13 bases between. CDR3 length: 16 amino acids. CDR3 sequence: CASSLDGGQNTDTQYF. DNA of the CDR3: TGTGCCAGCAGCTTAGATGGGGGTCAAAACACAGATACGCAGTATTTT. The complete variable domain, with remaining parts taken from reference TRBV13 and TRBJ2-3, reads AAGVIQSPRHLIKEKRETATLKCYPIPRHDTVYWYQQGPGQDPQFLISFYEKMQSDKGSIPDRFSAQQFSDYHSELNMSSLELGDSALYFCASSLDGGQNTDTQYFGPGTRLTVL.

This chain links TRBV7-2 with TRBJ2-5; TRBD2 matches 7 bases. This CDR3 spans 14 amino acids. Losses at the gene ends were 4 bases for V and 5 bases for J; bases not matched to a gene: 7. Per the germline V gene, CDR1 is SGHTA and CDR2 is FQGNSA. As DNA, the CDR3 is TGTGCCAGCAGCTCGGCGACTAGCCCCGAGACCCAGTACTTC. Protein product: CASSSATSPETQYF. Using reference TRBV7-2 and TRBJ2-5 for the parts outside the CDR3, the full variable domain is GAGVSQSPSNKVTEKGKDVELRCDPISGHTALYWYRQSLGQGLEFLIYFQGNSAPDKSGLPSDRFSAERTGGSVSTLTIQRTQQEDSAVYLCASSSATSPETQYFGPGTRLLVL.

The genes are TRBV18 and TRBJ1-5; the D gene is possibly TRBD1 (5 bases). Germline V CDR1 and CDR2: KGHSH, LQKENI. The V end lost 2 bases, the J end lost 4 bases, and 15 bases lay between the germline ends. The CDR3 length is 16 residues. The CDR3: CASSPEIGAQNQPQHF. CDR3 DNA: TGTGCCAGCTCACCAGAAATCGGGGCCCAAAATCAGCCCCAGCATTTT. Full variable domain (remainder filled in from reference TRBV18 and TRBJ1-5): NAGVMQNPRHLVRRRGQEARLRCSPMKGHSHVYWYRQLPEEGLKFMVYLQKENIIDESGMPKERFSAEFPKEGPSILRIQQVVRGDSAAYFCASSPEIGAQNQPQHFGDGTRLSIL.

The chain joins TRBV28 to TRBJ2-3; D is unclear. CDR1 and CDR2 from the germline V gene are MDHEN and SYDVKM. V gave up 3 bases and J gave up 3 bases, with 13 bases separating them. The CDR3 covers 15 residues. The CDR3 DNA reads TGTGCCAGCAGTTTGGCGGCAGCTAGTACAGATACGCAGTATTTT. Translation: CASSLAAASTDTQYF.

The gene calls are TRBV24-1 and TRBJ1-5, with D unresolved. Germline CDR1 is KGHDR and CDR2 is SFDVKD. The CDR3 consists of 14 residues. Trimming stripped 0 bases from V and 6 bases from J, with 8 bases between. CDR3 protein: CATSDLIHSQPQHF. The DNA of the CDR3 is TGTGCCACCAGTGATTTGATTCACAGTCAGCCCCAGCATTTT.